This entry features one TCR beta chain sequence. The target of this receptor is not known. Base quality data are lacking; no much larger clone is found one base away. Library preparation employed the immunoSEQ multiplex PCR assay. For the multiplex PCR, a mixture combining 60 forward primers for TCR Vbeta segments and 13 reverse primers for TCR Jbeta segments was used. The CDR3 region of rearranged TCR beta genes was amplified from genomic DNA with a multiplex PCR assay. On the Illumina HiSeq System, the amplified TCR beta libraries were sequenced as 87-base-pair reads. In the authors' own workflow: In a later analysis, 70 million to 95 million unique TCR beta chains were counted across the 500 to 850 repertoires, and about 10 million of these chains were shared by at least two donors. Raw reads were error-corrected and collapsed into unique sequences by a nearest-neighbor algorithm in which closely related sequences were merged to remove PCR and sequencing errors. CDR3 sequences were aligned to IMGT reference sequences to assign V, D and J gene segments. For a sequence to be retained, a match of at least six nucleotides to both a V gene segment and a J gene segment was required. Rearrangements were called productive when the CDR3 lacked stop codons and stayed in frame with V and J; all others were non-productive. Following IMGT convention, CDR3 was defined as the stretch from the second conserved V-encoded cysteine up to the conserved J-encoded phenylalanine. In an earlier analysis of some 550 of the donors, sequences lacking an unambiguous match to a single V gene segment were excluded. An earlier analysis of several hundred of the donors called V segments functional above 56.7% productive rearrangements and segregating when the between-donor standard deviation exceeded 5%. A statistical classification framework was built for diagnosing cytomegalovirus status from the catalog of TCR beta chain sequences. A later analysis assigned V and J genes by comparing TCR nucleotide sequences with IMGT/GENE-DB human TR gene sequences. Using the TCRdist pipeline, a later analysis assigned CDR3 sequences along with most-parsimonious VDJ recombination scenarios. A later analysis defined each TCR beta chain by its CDR3 amino acid sequence plus V-gene family, and excluded reads lacking a unique V-gene family. As a way to deal with suspected cross-contamination and a sequencing artifact, a later analysis dropped 592 nucleotide sequences that were highly shared and had low generation probability. In a later analysis, a clonal expansion index was calculated for each public chain from normalized within-repertoire ranks of inferred template counts. A later analysis computed generation probabilities with a VDJ recombination model fitted to out-of-frame rearrangements, and checked the results against IGoR. In a later analysis, hypergeometric tests were used to score TCR-TCR, TCR-HLA and TCR-CMV co-occurrence, with a repertoire-size bias correction applied to TCR pairs. False discovery rates were estimated in a later analysis by permuting HLA or CMV assignments 20 times. In a later analysis, co-occurring TCRs were grouped with DBSCAN, and TCRdist sequence similarity was added when clustering was performed within HLA-allele-positive subsets. Co-occurrence clustering excluded repertoires with fewer than 30,000 or more than 120,000 public chains, plus five with anomalous nucleotide sharing. The clones in this table, taken by TCRdb from immuneACCESS, are in-frame only. Not every clone is retained; where verified, under half of the shortfall comes from an unresolved V gene, and the cause of the rest is unknown. V and J calls and clone size follow that table, whereas D and trimming were derived from the DNA. Recorded for this sample are about 160,000 clones; around 79% of them occurred a single time. Clones ranked in the top ten supply under 4% of the sample.

These data originate in a study of cytomegalovirus exposure and HLA in healthy donors (dated 2017 in TCRdb). With regard to the full study: In an earlier analysis of 587 of the donors, around 290 Gb of sequence data and just under 120 million unique TCR beta sequences from 150 million to 200 million T cells were reported. Roughly 300 gigabases of sequencing data and around 85 million unique TCR sequences made up an early release that covered about 640 HLA-typed donors. The genetic ancestry cluster associated with self-reported Caucasian donors included 70% to 85% of the roughly 380 genotyped donors. The aim of the study was to test whether cataloging public T cell receptors could identify signatures of past pathogen exposure. Using immunosequencing, the study profiled T cell repertoires from around 680 subjects and related those repertoires to cytomegalovirus serostatus. Along with the roughly 610-subject first cohort, a separate validation cohort of around 120 different subjects was used. High-throughput TCR immunosequencing, statistical association of individual TCRs with disease status, and machine learning were combined to predict cytomegalovirus infection status. A later analysis re-analyzed previously published TCR beta repertoires from 550 to 700 donors and added high-resolution HLA genotyping to study TCR occurrence patterns. Rather than drawing on any new phenotypic data, the later analysis identified candidate immune exposures from TCR beta sequences and the way those sequences occurred across donors. An earlier analysis of several hundred of the donors applied high-throughput TCR beta sequencing to assess whether each TCR beta V gene segment acted as functional or pseudogenic. Donor age, sex, ethnicity and CMV serostatus were compiled alongside the repertoire data. In a later genetic analysis, genome-wide SNP genotypes for about three fifths of the roughly 670 donors were used, and that subset was treated as a discovery cohort. Every discovery cohort repertoire had been produced on one sequencing platform. Class I and class II HLA loci were covered by the typing at four-digit resolution. The number of donors typed differed by locus, with 629-630 for A, B, C, DRB1 and DQB1, about 500 for DQA1, 600 to 610 for DPA1, and some 470 for DPB1. Because of strong linkage in the cohort, 5 or 6 DR-DQ haplotypes were treated as single units for association and clustering. Among almost 400 genotyped donors of the cohort, an average of about 240,000 unique TCR beta nucleotide sequences were sequenced per donor, about a sixth of them non-productive.

The cohort was made up of 650 to 700 healthy bone marrow donors. All cohort members were sampled while nominally healthy, although unrecorded immune exposures were likely present. The donor was CMV seronegative and belonged to the group of 352 seronegative cohort members. A peripheral blood sample was provided by each donor, and peripheral blood mononuclear cells were used for TCR beta sequencing. Genomic DNA was extracted from the blood cell samples with the Qiagen DNeasy Blood Extraction Kit. Paper-wide results and their limitations: A few of the identified cytomegalovirus-associated TCR beta chains were confirmed in vitro to be specific for cytomegalovirus antigens. Across donors, most TCR sequences were observed very rarely, whereas some public TCRs were present in many individuals. V-gene and J-gene trimming of TCR beta chains was associated with a missense DCLRE1C variant in a later genetic analysis, and the association was replicated in an independent cohort. The presence/absence analyses assumed that sequencing depth was roughly uniform across donors, and that assumption may not be true. Linkage disequilibrium might explain the correlated functional status among segregating V segments, but an unknown experimental factor could not be ruled out. Compared with equally common non-associated chains, HLA-associated TCR beta chains in a later analysis were more clonally expanded and had lower generation probabilities. The authors suggested that the approach could potentially be extended to other disease states and immunological phenotypes. A further reported finding was that TCR beta sequences accurately predicted the HLA-A and HLA-B alleles for most subjects in the first cohort. Compared with the roughly 600-donor mean, donors in an Asian-associated ancestry cluster had fewer N-insertions in productive TCRs, according to a later genetic analysis. Broadly in line with IMGT annotations, most TCR beta V segments showed up in productive rearrangements about 87% or about 30% of the time in an earlier analysis of a few hundred of the donors. Strong co-occurrence of HLA alleles, especially DR and DQ, made assigning TCR associations to individual alleles difficult. The study gave a list of under 200 TCR beta chains associated with cytomegalovirus. The sequencing pipeline was judged likely to have produced a cluster of highly shared sequence variants as a technical artifact. This cohort had only TCR beta chains sequenced, and the lack of alpha or paired-chain data limited which features could be detected. Immune exposure information for the cohort was limited to CMV serostatus. Because counts were too low, more than 15 rarely observed V segments, including chromosome 9 orphons, were excluded from the earlier analysis of 500 to 700 of the donors. In a later analysis, some 17,000 TCR beta sequences were associated with specific HLA alleles at a false discovery rate of 0.05. In a later analysis, the rate of TCR association differed among HLA loci, with DRB1 alleles having the most associated TCRs and HLA-C alleles having the fewest. Cytomegalovirus status was reported to be diagnosed by the classifier with high specificity and sensitivity in both the original and validation cohorts. Because HLA typing was missing for some donors at each locus, association tests included only the typed subset. Several of the top co-occurrence clusters appeared to be linked to parvovirus B19, influenza, CMV and Epstein-Barr virus, according to a later analysis. According to a later analysis, most CMV-associated TCR beta chains appeared to be HLA-restricted, and the HLA associations seemed to be driven largely by CMV exposure.

This clonotype was sampled from a woman in her thirties or forties in good health and CMV-seronegative. The specimen was PBMCs.

The bases read TGTGCCAGCAGCTTCGGAGCGGGGGGGCGCGGCGCTGCCGATACGCAGTATTTT. The encoded protein is CASSFGAGGRGAADTQYF. The chain is made from TRBV11-2 and TRBJ2-3; 10 bases in the middle match TRBD2. Trimming takes 3 bases off V and 6 bases off J; junction bases not matched to a gene: 15. CDR1 is given as SGHAT and CDR2 as FQNNGV, both from the germline V gene. Reading from cysteine to phenylalanine, the CDR3 counts 18 amino acids. Just CDR3 DNA is preserved here, 54 bases in frame from base 1.